The 25 T cell receptor beta chains below come from one sample, sequenced in a study of blood T cell repertoires in COVID-19. TCRdb's table, derived via immunoSEQ multiplex PCR, lists solely in-frame clones and lacks some. The table includes 9,500 to 15,000 clones, more than 75% detected once. Input material: peripheral blood. The source is a man aged 70-80 years with active COVID-19.

The chain is built from TRBV15 and TRBJ2-5; a weak D match, TRBD2 (5 bases). The CDR3 is 14 amino acids. Trimming took off 5 bases at V and 5 bases at J, with 15 bases between the two ends. Looked up from germline, CDR1 is LNHNV and CDR2 is YYDKDF (reference sequence). The CDR3 sequence is CATSLFRGPETQYF. CDR3 nucleotides: TGTGCCACCAGCTTATTCCGCGGGCCTGAGACCCAGTACTTC. Complete variable domain (other parts from reference TRBV15 and TRBJ2-5): DAMVIQNPRYQVTQFGKPVTLSCSQTLNHNVMYWYQQKSSQAPKLLFHYYDKDFNNEADTPDNFQSRRPNTSFCFLDIRSPGLGDTAMYLCATSLFRGPETQYFGPGTRLLVL.

The chain carries TRBV30 and TRBJ2-7, with TRBD2 as a possible D gene (7 bases). CDR3 size: 16 residues. Germline V CDR1 and CDR2: GTSNPN, SVGIG (reference sequence). V dropped 7 bases and J dropped 0 bases, with 22 bases sitting between them. CDR3 sequence (DNA): TGTGCCTCTCACCCGGGGGGCCCCCTTAGCTCCTACGAGCAGTACTTC. Amino acid sequence: CASHPGGPLSSYEQYF. Based on the CDR3 plus reference TRBV30 and TRBJ2-7, the full variable domain is SQTIHQWPATLVQPVGSPLSLECTVEGTSNPNLYWYRQAAGRGLQLLFYSVGIGQISSEVPQNLSASRPQDRQFILSSKKLLLSDSGFYLCASHPGGPLSSYEQYFGPGTRLTVT.

The chain has TRBV9 and TRBJ2-1; D is uncertain. Looked up from germline, CDR1 is SGDLS and CDR2 is YYNGEE. This CDR3 is 11 amino acids long. Between the trimmed V and J ends, which lost 1 base and 8 bases, there was a span of 4 bases. The chain's CDR3 is CASSVIDEQFF. The CDR3 DNA reads as TGTGCCAGCAGCGTAATCGATGAGCAGTTCTTC.

The chain combines TRBV29-1 with TRBJ2-1; TRBD2 is a possible D gene (5 bases). Germline V lookup: CDR1 SQVTM, CDR2 ANQGSEA. V lost 4 bases, J lost 9 bases, and 13 bases lay in between. There are 12 residues in the CDR3. CDR3 in amino acids: CSVAPPSSEQFF. The CDR3 DNA reads as TGCAGCGTTGCCCCCCCTAGCAGTGAGCAGTTCTTC.

The chain employs TRBV5-1 and TRBJ2-5; a weak D match, TRBD2 (7 bases). V gave up 2 bases and J gave up 5 bases, with 13 bases separating them. The CDR3 loop spans 14 amino acids. CDR1 and CDR2 (germline): SGHRS, YFSETQ. The CDR3 here is CASSFGGAWETQYF. The CDR3 DNA reads as TGCGCCAGCAGCTTTGGGGGGGCCTGGGAGACCCAGTACTTC.

The genes are TRBV5-1 and TRBJ1-4; D unresolved. V lost 0 bases to trimming and J lost 2 bases, with 11 bases between them. Germline-derived CDR1 and CDR2 are SGHRS and YFSETQ. The CDR3 extends over 16 amino acids. The CDR3 region has the DNA TGCGCCAGCAGCTTGGCCCCACCTGGCACTAATGAAAAACTGTTTTTT. It is translated as CASSLAPPGTNEKLFF.

The chain couples TRBV13 to TRBJ1-1, with TRBD1 as a possible D gene (6 bases). Trimming removed 1 base from V and 3 bases from J, with 9 bases in between. The CDR3 consists of 14 residues. Germline V CDR1 and CDR2: PRHDT, FYEKMQ (reference sequence). The CDR3 nucleotides read TGTGCCAGCAGCTTAGCTCCAGGGGACACTGAAGCTTTCTTT. Translation gives CASSLAPGDTEAFF.

The chain uses TRBV5-1 and TRBJ2-1; 9 bases line up with TRBD2. The germline V gene has CDR1 SGHRS and CDR2 YFSETQ. The V segment lost 1 base and the J segment 8 bases; nucleotides outside the gene matches: 7. The length of the CDR3 is 15 residues. This chain's CDR3 is CASSLLAGGQDEQFF. In nucleotides, the CDR3 is TGCGCCAGCAGCTTGTTGGCGGGGGGGCAAGATGAGCAGTTCTTC.

The chain couples TRBV3-1 (or the pseudogene TRBV3-2) to TRBJ2-4, with D maybe TRBD2 (5 bases). This CDR3 has 14 residues. The germline gives CDR1 LGHDT, CDR2 YNNKEL (reference sequence). V was shortened by 1 base and J by 2 bases, with 6 bases between the two germline ends. CDR3 DNA sequence: TGTGCCAGCAGCCAAGCCGGGACCAAAAACATTCAGTACTTC. This encodes CASSQAGTKNIQYF.

The chain recombines TRBV4-3 with TRBJ1-2; a possible D gene is TRBD1 (6 bases). V lost 0 bases, J lost 8 bases, and 22 bases lay in between. Germline lookup yields CDR1 LGHNA and CDR2 YSLEER. The CDR3 contains 17 residues. In DNA, the CDR3 is TGCGCCAGCAGCCAAGATTGGTCTCCCAGGGGAATATCAGGCTACACCTTC. This translates into CASSQDWSPRGISGYTF.

The V and J genes are TRBV23-1 and TRBJ1-1, with TRBD1 identical over 7 bases. TRBV23-1 qualifies as an ORF whose function is uncertain. The trim removed 7 bases at V and 0 bases at J, leaving 5 bases unmatched. The CDR3 runs 14 residues. CDR3 nucleotide sequence: TGCGCCAGCACAAGGGACAGCATGAACACTGAAGCTTTCTTT. This gives the protein CASTRDSMNTEAFF.

This rearrangement joins TRBV7-9 to TRBJ2-2; the match to TRBD1 covers 7 bases. The CDR3 is made up of 16 amino acids. V shed 5 bases, J shed 1 base, and the junction held 7 bases outside the gene matches. Germline loops: CDR1 SEHNR, CDR2 FQNEAQ (reference sequence). The CDR3: CASSLYSGGNTGELFF. The DNA of the CDR3 is TGTGCCAGCAGCCTTTACTCAGGGGGGAACACCGGGGAGCTGTTTTTT.

The chain is built from TRBV18 and TRBJ1-5, with a tentative D call TRBD1 (5 bases). The CDR3 sequence is 16 residues long. Deletions cut 3 bases from V and 1 base from J, with 13 bases between. Germline V CDR1 and CDR2: KGHSH, LQKENI. The CDR3 region has the DNA TGTGCCAGCTCACCCCTAGGGAGGGGAAGCAATCAGCCCCAGCATTTT. Its translation: CASSPLGRGSNQPQHF.

This clone appeared once. This chain joins TRBV28 and TRBJ1-2, with 12 bases fitting TRBD1. The V and J ends lost 1 base and 5 bases, in that order; junction bases with no gene match: 8. CDR1 and CDR2 from the germline V gene are MDHEN and SYDVKM. The CDR3 has 17 residues. The CDR3: CASSLFPGTGGFYGYTF. In nucleotides, the CDR3 is TGTGCCAGCAGTTTATTCCCCGGGACAGGGGGCTTTTATGGCTACACCTTC.

The chain has TRBV5-1 and TRBJ2-7, with 7 bases identical to TRBD1. The CDR3 extends over 15 amino acids. Trimming took 2 bases from V and 1 from J; bases not matched to a gene: 6. Germline V gene data show CDR1 as SGHRS and CDR2 as YFSETQ. The CDR3 nucleotides read TGCGCCAGCAGCTTTGCCGGGACAGATTCCTACGAGCAGTACTTC. This translates into CASSFAGTDSYEQYF. The full variable domain, completed using reference TRBV5-1 and TRBJ2-7, is KAGVTQTPRYLIKTRGQQVTLSCSPISGHRSVSWYQQTPGQGLQFLFEYFSETQRNKGNFPGRFSGRQFSNSRSEMNVSTLELGDSALYLCASSFAGTDSYEQYFGPGTRLTVT.

The CDR3 sequence is CASSSRTGANEKLFF. The DNA of the CDR3 is TGTGCCAGCTCATCCCGGACAGGGGCTAATGAAAAACTGTTTTTT. The genes are TRBV18 and TRBJ1-4, with 9 bases matching TRBD1. Germline CDR1 and CDR2: KGHSH and LQKENI. This CDR3 contains 15 residues. V lost 5 bases, J lost 3 bases, and 4 bases stayed unmatched.

The chain joins TRBV5-5 to TRBJ1-2; 10 bases map to TRBD1. The length of the CDR3 is 14 residues. With 2 bases clipped from V and 7 bases from J, the junction kept 5 bases outside the gene matches. Germline CDR1 reads SGHKS; CDR2 reads YYEKEE (reference sequence). CDR3: CASSLGTGVGGYTF. DNA of the CDR3: TGTGCCAGCAGCTTAGGGACAGGGGTAGGTGGCTACACCTTC.

The rearrangement joins TRBV30 to TRBJ2-1; D gene unclear. This CDR3 is 10 amino acids long. Trimming took off 8 bases at V and 9 bases at J, with 11 bases between the two ends. In germline, CDR1 is GTSNPN, CDR2 SVGIG (reference sequence). CDR3: CAGAYVEQFF. Here the CDR3 DNA reads TGTGCCGGAGCTTATGTTGAGCAGTTCTTC.

The chain uses TRBV11-2 and TRBJ1-2; maybe TRBD1 (5 bases). From germline, CDR1 is SGHAT and CDR2 FQNNGV. Trimming shortened V by 5 bases and J by 0 bases, and 16 bases separated the two germline ends. CDR3 length: 16 amino acids. Here the CDR3 reads CASSLGSGMTNYGYTF. In DNA form, the CDR3 reads TGTGCCAGCAGCCTAGGGTCAGGGATGACTAACTATGGCTACACCTTC. The whole variable domain, filled in from reference TRBV11-2 and TRBJ1-2, reads EAGVAQSPRYKIIEKRQSVAFWCNPISGHATLYWYQQILGQGPKLLIQFQNNGVVDDSQLPKDRFSAERLKGVDSTLKIQPAKLEDSAVYLCASSLGSGMTNYGYTFGSGTRLTVV.

This clone was observed once. The rearrangement links TRBV7-3 to TRBJ2-2; 10 bases line up with TRBD2. The V segment lost 2 bases and the J segment 4 bases; nucleotides outside the gene matches: 4. Germline assignment: CDR1 SGHTA and CDR2 FQGTGA. This CDR3 contains 16 residues. The CDR3 nucleotides are TGTGCCAGCAGCTTATCCCGACTAGCGGGCACCGGGGAGCTGTTTTTT. This codes for CASSLSRLAGTGELFF.

The CDR3 here is CASSYRGGALTQYF. CDR3 coding DNA: TGTGCCAGCAGTTACCGCGGGGGGGCCTTGACCCAGTACTTC. The chain uses TRBV6-2 or TRBV6-3 and TRBJ2-5; 9 bases match TRBD2. The CDR3 loop spans 14 amino acids. Germline V lookup: CDR1 MNHEY, CDR2 SVGEGT. After removal of 2 bases from V and 7 bases from J, the junction contained 5 bases not matched to a gene.

This chain uses TRBV5-1 with TRBJ2-1, with 9 positions matching TRBD1. Losses at the gene ends were 6 bases for V and 1 base for J; bases not matched to a gene: 5. The length of the CDR3 is 15 residues. The germline V gene has CDR1 SGHRS and CDR2 YFSETQ. Written as DNA, the CDR3 is TGCGCCAGCACCCCGGGACAGGGATCCTACAATGAGCAGTTCTTC. Translated: CASTPGQGSYNEQFF.

The chain carries TRBV2 and TRBJ1-5; TRBD1 matches 9 bases. V shed 6 bases and J 7 bases; nucleotides not matched to a gene: 7. CDR1 is SNHLY, CDR2 FYNNEI, per germline. The CDR3 loop spans 14 amino acids. Here the CDR3 reads CASSADRGDQPQHF. CDR3 sequence (DNA): TGTGCCAGCAGCGCCGACAGGGGGGACCAGCCCCAGCATTTT.

CDR3 protein: CASHRGGYTF. CDR3 sequence (DNA): TGTGCCTCGCACAGGGGTGGCTACACCTTC. This rearrangement joins TRBV30 to TRBJ1-2; 7 bases agree with TRBD1. This CDR3 is 10 amino acids long. V lost 7 bases, J lost 7 bases, and 3 bases stayed unmatched. Germline CDR1 and CDR2: GTSNPN and SVGIG (reference sequence).

Only one count was recorded for this clone. The genes are TRBV24-1 and TRBJ2-1, with 10 bases that match TRBD2. Losses at the gene ends were 10 bases for V and 5 bases for J; bases not matched to a gene: 7. The CDR3 spans 14 residues. Germline CDR1 KGHDR, CDR2 SFDVKD. The chain's CDR3 is CATALAGGNNEQFF. In nucleotides, the CDR3 is TGTGCCACTGCGTTAGCGGGGGGTAACAATGAGCAGTTCTTC.